Included here is one TCR beta chain sequence, with context. This CDR3 comprises 15 residues. V lost 6 bases and J lost 6; bases outside the gene matches: 7. The germline gives CDR1 MNHEY, CDR2 SVGAGI. This record belongs to a study of cytomegalovirus exposure and HLA in healthy donors. Primers for the PCR totalled 60 Vbeta and 13 Jbeta. Data came from immunoSEQ multiplex PCR; TCRdb stores just in-frame clones and leaves some out. There are some 130,000 clones in the sample; over 70% occur only once, and approximately 3.4% lies in the top ten. The gene calls are TRBV6-5 and TRBJ2-2; 10 bases fit TRBD2. This TCR came from a man between 40 and 49 years old in good health and CMV-seronegative. Sequencing used PBMCs. As DNA, the CDR3 is TGTGCCAGCAGCACCGGGACTAGCGTGGCCGGGGAGCTGTTTTTT. It encodes CASSTGTSVAGELFF.